Below are 20 T cell receptor beta chains sequenced from a single sample in a study of cytotoxic CD8 clonotypes in ibrutinib-treated CLL. The table came from immunoSEQ multiplex PCR; TCRdb's copy has only in-frame clones and leaves some out. The table shows around 330,000 clones, with about 64% occurring only once. The specimen was PBMCs, collected after 36 months of ibrutinib treatment. The receptors originated from a human donor with chronic lymphocytic leukemia.

The chain couples TRBV10-3 to TRBJ2-3, with unresolved D. The CDR3 sequence is 12 residues long. Germline CDR1 reads ENHRY; CDR2 reads SYGVKD. Trimming removed 0 bases from V and 6 bases from J, with 4 bases in between. CDR3 amino acids: CAISESRDTQYF. The CDR3 DNA follows: TGTGCCATCAGTGAGTCGCGGGATACGCAGTATTTT.

The V call is TRBV18, the J call TRBJ2-5; D possibly corresponds to TRBD1 (6 bases). Germline loops: CDR1 KGHSH, CDR2 LQKENI. The CDR3 spans 13 residues. The V and J ends lost 3 bases and 5 bases respectively, with 10 bases between them. The CDR3 here is CASSPGARETQYF. The CDR3 DNA sequence: TGTGCCAGCTCACCGGGGGCAAGGGAGACCCAGTACTTC.

This chain uses TRBV19 with TRBJ2-6; D is ambiguous. This CDR3 is built from 16 residues. CDR1 LNHDA and CDR2 SQIVND come from the germline V gene (reference sequence). The V and J ends lost 6 bases and 0 bases respectively, with 12 bases between them. The DNA for the CDR3 is TGTGCCAGTAGACCGGAGCCGGTCTCTGGGGCCAACGTCCTGACTTTC. Its protein is CASRPEPVSGANVLTF.

This clone was seen only once. The chain is built from TRBV7-2 and TRBJ2-7; D is possibly TRBD1 (5 bases). The CDR3 contains 14 residues. In germline, CDR1 is SGHTA, CDR2 FQGNSA. V lost 2 bases, J lost 4 bases, and 12 bases lay in between. As DNA, the CDR3 is TGTGCCAGCAGCTTAAACGGACACCTATACGAGCAGTACTTC. This gives the protein CASSLNGHLYEQYF.

This chain uses TRBV9 with TRBJ2-7; 8 bases agree with TRBD1. Germline CDR1 reads SGDLS; CDR2 reads YYNGEE. Losses at the gene ends were 2 bases for V and 4 bases for J; bases not matched to a gene: 5. The CDR3 spans 14 residues. In nucleotides, the CDR3 is TGTGCCAGCAGCGTCGAGGACAGGGAGTACGAGCAGTACTTC. Its translation: CASSVEDREYEQYF.

This clone was seen just once. The chain is built from TRBV18 and TRBJ2-5, with TRBD1 matching over 7 bases. Germline V lookup: CDR1 KGHSH, CDR2 LQKENI. The CDR3 covers 15 residues. The junction had 3 bases not matched to a gene; V was cut back by 0 bases and J by 2 bases. This CDR3 reads CASSPPTGRQETQYF. Written as DNA, the CDR3 is TGTGCCAGCTCACCACCGACAGGGCGACAAGAGACCCAGTACTTC.

The genes are TRBV5-4 and TRBJ2-5; 13 bases line up with TRBD2. The V segment lost 4 bases and the J segment 4 bases; nucleotides outside the gene matches: 7. Germline lookup yields CDR1 SGHNT and CDR2 YYREEE (reference sequence). The CDR3 length is 16 residues. The CDR3 spells CASSLGLAGVGETQYF. CDR3 coding DNA: TGTGCCAGCAGCCTCGGACTAGCGGGAGTAGGAGAGACCCAGTACTTC.

The gene calls are TRBV5-6 and TRBJ1-2, with 9 positions matching TRBD1. The CDR3 contains 15 residues. The ends lost 5 bases at V and 4 bases at J; junction bases unmatched: 9. Germline CDR1 is SGHDT and CDR2 is YYEEEE. The CDR3 is CASRGTGPTLYGYTF. CDR3 sequence (DNA): TGTGCCAGCAGGGGGACAGGGCCAACCCTCTATGGCTACACCTTC.

This clone was observed a few times. The chain couples TRBV2 to TRBJ2-7; a weak D match, TRBD1 (6 bases). Trimming left V 5 bases short and J 7 bases short, with 21 bases between. This CDR3 region has 15 residues. Germline V gene sequence: CDR1 SNHLY, CDR2 FYNNEI. CDR3 amino acids: CASSYGTTYSGEQYF. Here the CDR3 DNA reads TGTGCCAGCAGTTACGGGACAACCTACTCGGGGGAGCAGTACTTC.

This clone has a handful of counts. The V gene is TRBV28, the J gene TRBJ2-7; 10 nucleotides agree with TRBD1. After removal of 6 bases from V and 4 bases from J, the junction contained 3 bases not matched to a gene. Germline-derived CDR1 and CDR2 are MDHEN and SYDVKM. This CDR3 contains 13 residues. The CDR3 coding sequence is TGTGCCAGCAGCTGGACAGGGGGTTACGAGCAGTACTTC. Protein product: CASSWTGGYEQYF.

The rearrangement joins TRBV6-1 to TRBJ1-3; D call uncertain. CDR1 is MNHNS, CDR2 SASEGT, per germline. The CDR3 spans 15 residues. Trimming removed 6 bases from V and 4 bases from J, with 16 bases in between. CDR3 region: CASRQVFSQGNTIYF. CDR3 DNA: TGTGCCAGCAGGCAGGTTTTCTCTCAAGGAAACACCATATATTTT.

For the CDR3, the DNA is TGTGCCAGCACTGTACAATCTTGGGGTTTAGATGGCTACACCTTC. Residues: CASTVQSWGLDGYTF. The chain combines TRBV2 with TRBJ1-2, with D hard to call. V dropped 7 bases and J dropped 6 bases, with 21 bases sitting between them. Germline-derived CDR1 and CDR2 are SNHLY and FYNNEI. The CDR3 runs 15 residues.

DNA for the CDR3: TGCAGCGCCCTACTAGCGGGGGTGAGAGGTACGCAGTATTTT. This codes for CSALLAGVRGTQYF. This chain links TRBV29-1 with TRBJ2-3, with 11 bases identical to TRBD2. The CDR3 has 14 residues. Germline-derived CDR1 and CDR2 are SQVTM and ANQGSEA. V lost 7 bases and J lost 8; bases outside the gene matches: 11.

The V call is TRBV27, the J call TRBJ2-7; the match to TRBD2 covers 10 bases. Germline-derived CDR1 and CDR2 are MNHEY and SMNVEV (reference sequence). With V trimmed by 6 bases and J by 2 bases, 16 bases remained unmatched. The CDR3 has 18 residues. DNA of the CDR3: TGTGCCAGCAGCGCCGAGGCTAGCGGGAGTCACGGAACCTACGAGCAGTACTTC. It yields the protein CASSAEASGSHGTYEQYF.

This clone was detected once. This chain links TRBV10-3 with TRBJ2-7; tentatively, D is TRBD2 (7 bases). Germline lookup yields CDR1 ENHRY and CDR2 SYGVKD. This CDR3 has 16 residues. Trimming pared 4 bases from V and 1 base from J, leaving 17 bases between. The CDR3 DNA reads TGTGCCATCAGTGGGGGGCAGCTAGCGGTATCCTACGAGCAGTACTTC. This sequence encodes CAISGGQLAVSYEQYF.

This chain connects TRBV6-5 to TRBJ1-4, with D uncertain. Germline CDR1 MNHEY, CDR2 SVGAGI. The CDR3 is 13 residues long. The V end was cut by 4 bases, the J end by 0 bases, with 3 bases between. In nucleotides, the CDR3 is TGTGCCAGCAGTTTGACAACTAATGAAAAACTGTTTTTT. It is translated as CASSLTTNEKLFF.

This clone was detected a few times. The chain couples TRBV2 to TRBJ1-2; D is ambiguous. The ends were cut back, 5 bases at V and 1 base at J, with 8 bases in the middle. The CDR3 contains 13 residues. Germline CDR1 is SNHLY and CDR2 is FYNNEI. As DNA, the CDR3 is TGTGCCAGCAGTATCGGTTTTAACTATGGCTACACCTTC. Amino acids: CASSIGFNYGYTF.

The chain couples TRBV5-1 to TRBJ2-2, with unresolved D. The length of the CDR3 is 14 residues. Germline loops: CDR1 SGHRS, CDR2 YFSETQ. The V end lost 1 base, the J end lost 1 base, and 5 bases lay between the germline ends. The CDR3 here is CASSLTENTGELFF. CDR3 nucleotides: TGCGCCAGCAGCTTGACAGAGAACACCGGGGAGCTGTTTTTT. Combining the CDR3 with reference TRBV5-1 and TRBJ2-2 gives the whole variable domain KAGVTQTPRYLIKTRGQQVTLSCSPISGHRSVSWYQQTPGQGLQFLFEYFSETQRNKGNFPGRFSGRQFSNSRSEMNVSTLELGDSALYLCASSLTENTGELFFGEGSRLTVL.

In this sample, this clone turned up a few times. J is TRBJ1-5 and V is TRBV2, with a tentative D call TRBD1 (5 bases). This CDR3 has 14 amino acids. V was clipped by 6 bases and J by 3 bases, with 12 bases between them. Germline values: CDR1 SNHLY, CDR2 FYNNEI. CDR3 nucleotide sequence: TGTGCCAGCAGACAACAGGAAAACAATCAGCCCCAGCATTTT. Protein sequence: CASRQQENNQPQHF.

This clone was counted between two and nine times. The chain couples TRBV6-1 to TRBJ1-5; possibly TRBD1 for D (5 bases). This CDR3 region has 15 residues. With 7 bases removed from V and 2 bases from J, the gap between germline ends came to 15 bases. The germline V gene encodes CDR1 MNHNS and CDR2 SASEGT. The CDR3 sequence is CASTRRWDGNQPQHF. CDR3 DNA sequence: TGTGCCAGCACGCGCCGCTGGGACGGCAATCAGCCCCAGCATTTT.